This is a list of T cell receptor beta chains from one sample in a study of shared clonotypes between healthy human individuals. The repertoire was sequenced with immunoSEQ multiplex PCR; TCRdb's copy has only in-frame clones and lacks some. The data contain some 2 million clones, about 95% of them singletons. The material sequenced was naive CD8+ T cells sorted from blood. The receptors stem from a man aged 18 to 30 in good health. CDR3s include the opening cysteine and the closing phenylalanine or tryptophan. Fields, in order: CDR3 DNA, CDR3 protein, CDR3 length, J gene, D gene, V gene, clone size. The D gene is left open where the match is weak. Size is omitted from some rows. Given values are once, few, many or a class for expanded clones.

TGCGCCAGCAGCCGAGCGGACAGGGGGGTACTCAATGAGCAGTTCTTC | CASSRADRGVLNEQFF | 16 | TRBJ2-1 | TRBD1 | TRBV4-1 | -
TGTGCCAGCAGCTTATTCTCGGGGACAGGGGGAAACACCATATATTTT | CASSLFSGTGGNTIYF | 16 | TRBJ1-3 | TRBD1 | TRBV7-9 | -
TGTGCCATAAGCCTATCGGGACAAAGCTCCTACAATGAGCAGTTCTTC | CAISLSGQSSYNEQFF | 16 | TRBJ2-1 | - | TRBV10-3 | -
TGTGCCAGCAGTGCCCGACTAGCGGAAACTTCCTACAATGAGCAGTTCTTC | CASSARLAETSYNEQFF | 17 | TRBJ2-1 | TRBD2 | TRBV6-1 | -
TGTGCCAGCAGTGAACGGTCGGCTAGGTCCTATGGCTACACCTTC | CASSERSARSYGYTF | 15 | TRBJ1-2 | - | TRBV6-1 | -
TGTGCCAGCAGTCAGACAGGGGGCTCCGGGGAGCTGTTTTTT | CASSQTGGSGELFF | 14 | TRBJ2-2 | TRBD1 | TRBV2 | -
TGTGCCAGCAGTTTAAGTTTCGGGGTTGCCTATGGCTACACCTTC | CASSLSFGVAYGYTF | 15 | TRBJ1-2 | - | TRBV27 | -
TGTGCTAGTGGTTTGGCCGGGACTAGTTACGAGCAGTACTTC | CASGLAGTSYEQYF | 14 | TRBJ2-7 | TRBD2 | TRBV12-5 | -
TGCGCCAGCAGCCAAGATGGGGGGACCCAGTACTTC | CASSQDGGTQYF | 12 | TRBJ2-5 | - | TRBV4-1 | few
TGTGCCAGCAGTCAAGGGATCGGCACGGGGATCGGGGCTAATGAAAAACTGTTTTTT | CASSQGIGTGIGANEKLFF | 19 | TRBJ1-4 | - | TRBV5-8 | -
TGTGCCAGCAGCGTAGGTTGGGATCTTTACAATGAGCAGTTCTTC | CASSVGWDLYNEQFF | 15 | TRBJ2-1 | - | TRBV9 | once
TGTGCCAGCGGCTTTACCGGTGGAGAGACCCAGTACTTC | CASGFTGGETQYF | 13 | TRBJ2-5 | - | TRBV5-4 | -
TGTGCCAGCAGTGTAAACGGACAGGCTCTCAGCTACGAGCAGTACTTC | CASSVNGQALSYEQYF | 16 | TRBJ2-7 | TRBD1 | TRBV2 | once
TGTGCCAGCCGGGAGGGACTCCTTCACTACGAGCAGTACTTC | CASREGLLHYEQYF | 14 | TRBJ2-7 | TRBD2 | TRBV7-2 | -
TGTGCCAGCAAGGAGGGACCTTTATCCTACGAGCAGTACTTC | CASKEGPLSYEQYF | 14 | TRBJ2-7 | - | TRBV2 | -
TGTGCCAGCACCAAAGATAGCACAGATACGCAGTATTTT | CASTKDSTDTQYF | 13 | TRBJ2-3 | - | TRBV7-2 | -
TGTGCCAGCAGTTACTCGCCGGGACAGCCAAACTATGGCTACACCTTC | CASSYSPGQPNYGYTF | 16 | TRBJ1-2 | TRBD1 | TRBV6-5 | -
TGTGCCAGCAGCCCCGACGGCGAAAAACTGTTTTTT | CASSPDGEKLFF | 12 | TRBJ1-4 | - | TRBV9 | -
TGCGCCAGCAGCTTGGACAGGGAAGACACTGAAGCTTTCTTT | CASSLDREDTEAFF | 14 | TRBJ1-1 | - | TRBV5-1 | -
TGTGCCAGCAGCTCTACAGATACGCAGTATTTT | CASSSTDTQYF | 11 | TRBJ2-3 | - | TRBV5-6 | -
TGTGCCAGCAGTCCAAGCCCAAACCCAGGGCACGAGCAGTACTTC | CASSPSPNPGHEQYF | 15 | TRBJ2-7 | - | TRBV27 | -
TGTGCCAGCAGTGCCGGGACTAGCGGGAACGAGCAGTACTTC | CASSAGTSGNEQYF | 14 | TRBJ2-7 | TRBD2 | TRBV27 | few
TGTGCCAGCATGACAGACTTATACGAGCAGTACTTC | CASMTDLYEQYF | 12 | TRBJ2-7 | - | TRBV6-6 | -
TGTGCCAGCAGTGCCGGGACTAGTTACGAGCAGTACTTC | CASSAGTSYEQYF | 13 | TRBJ2-7 | TRBD2 | TRBV6-1 | -
TGTGCCAGCGGAGGTGGCCAATTCTCCTACGAGCAGTACTTC | CASGGGQFSYEQYF | 14 | TRBJ2-7 | - | TRBV2 | -
TGTGCCAGTAGTACGGACAGCGAGTCGAACACCGGGGAGCTGTTTTTT | CASSTDSESNTGELFF | 16 | TRBJ2-2 | - | TRBV19 | -
TGTGCCAGCAGCTTATTAGGGAGCACTGAAGCTTTCTTT | CASSLLGSTEAFF | 13 | TRBJ1-1 | - | TRBV11-2 | -
TGTGCCAGCAGTGCCCTTCTACAGGGGACTGAAGCTTTCTTT | CASSALLQGTEAFF | 14 | TRBJ1-1 | TRBD1 | TRBV27 | -
TGTGCCAGCAAAGTTAGGGGGGGCTATGGCTACACCTTC | CASKVRGGYGYTF | 13 | TRBJ1-2 | - | TRBV6-1 | -
TGTGCCAGCAGCGACCCACAGGGGTCTAATGAAAAACTGTTTTTT | CASSDPQGSNEKLFF | 15 | TRBJ1-4 | TRBD1 | TRBV9 | -
TGTGCCAGCAGTTTATCAGGCTGGGAGCAGTTCTTC | CASSLSGWEQFF | 12 | TRBJ2-1 | - | TRBV27 | -
TGCGCCAGCAGCCTCGCAGACCACGGGAGCGTCTACAATGAGCAGTTCTTC | CASSLADHGSVYNEQFF | 17 | TRBJ2-1 | - | TRBV5-1 | once
TGTGCCAGCAGTTTAATATTCTCTGGAAACACCATATATTTT | CASSLIFSGNTIYF | 14 | TRBJ1-3 | - | TRBV28 | -
TGTGCCAGTAGTACTCAGACGCTACATAGCCTCTATGGCTACACCTTC | CASSTQTLHSLYGYTF | 16 | TRBJ1-2 | - | TRBV19 | -
TGCGCCAGCAGCCAAGATCTAGAGTCCGGAAACACCATATATTTT | CASSQDLESGNTIYF | 15 | TRBJ1-3 | - | TRBV4-1 | -
TGTGCCACCCATGGGGACAGGGAAGATCAGCCCCAGCATTTT | CATHGDREDQPQHF | 14 | TRBJ1-5 | TRBD1 | TRBV7-4 | -
TGTGCTAGTGGCAGCCCGTCGGGCTGGATGCAAGAGACCCAGTACTTC | CASGSPSGWMQETQYF | 16 | TRBJ2-5 | - | TRBV12-5 | -
TGTGCCAGCAGTTTACTGGGGACGAGCGTGTCACCCCTCCACTTT | CASSLLGTSVSPLHF | 15 | TRBJ1-6 | - | TRBV27 | -
TGTGCCAGTAGTATAGGACTAGCGGGGTCGTTCTACGAGCAGTACTTC | CASSIGLAGSFYEQYF | 16 | TRBJ2-7 | TRBD2 | TRBV19 | once
TGTGCCAGCAGCGGTGGGGCCGCGAACACTGAAGCTTTCTTT | CASSGGAANTEAFF | 14 | TRBJ1-1 | - | TRBV9 | -
TGTGCCAGCAAAGCGCATCCCACAGATACGCAGTATTTT | CASKAHPTDTQYF | 13 | TRBJ2-3 | - | TRBV7-9 | -
TGTGCCAGCAGTTTAGGGGCCCACGAGCAGTACTTC | CASSLGAHEQYF | 12 | TRBJ2-7 | - | TRBV27 | -
TGTGCCAGCAGTTCCTCCCTAGGTTCGGGGTACGAGCAGTACTTC | CASSSSLGSGYEQYF | 15 | TRBJ2-7 | - | TRBV27 | -
TGTGCCAGCAGCTTGGGACTCGATTCCTACGAGCAGTACTTC | CASSLGLDSYEQYF | 14 | TRBJ2-7 | - | TRBV5-4 | -
TGTGCCAGCTCACCACTGCAGGAACATCCCACTAACTATGGCTACACCTTC | CASSPLQEHPTNYGYTF | 17 | TRBJ1-2 | - | TRBV18 | -
TGTGCCAGCAGTCCCAGGCCCACCGGATACGAGCAGTACTTC | CASSPRPTGYEQYF | 14 | TRBJ2-7 | - | TRBV27 | -
TGTGCCAGCAGCTTGGGACTAGCGGACACAGATACGCAGTATTTT | CASSLGLADTDTQYF | 15 | TRBJ2-3 | TRBD2 | TRBV5-4 | -
TGTGCCAGCAGTTTCCGGGCCACAGATACGCAGTATTTT | CASSFRATDTQYF | 13 | TRBJ2-3 | - | TRBV28 | few
TGTGCCAGCAGCTTAGCGCCCGGGACAGGGGGCCTTTACTATGGCTACACCTTC | CASSLAPGTGGLYYGYTF | 18 | TRBJ1-2 | TRBD1 | TRBV7-2 | -
TGTGCCAGCAGACAACAGGGGGCAAAGGAAAAACTGTTTTTT | CASRQQGAKEKLFF | 14 | TRBJ1-4 | TRBD1 | TRBV6-5 | -
TGTGCCAGCAGTTTCCCACCGGGACAGGGAGTCAGTGAGCAGTTCTTC | CASSFPPGQGVSEQFF | 16 | TRBJ2-1 | TRBD1 | TRBV27 | -
TGTGCCTGCCGGGACTCCTATGGCTACACCTTC | CACRDSYGYTF | 11 | TRBJ1-2 | - | TRBV30 | -
TGTGCCAGCAGTTATCGGGGGACAGGGCAGCCCCAGCATTTT | CASSYRGTGQPQHF | 14 | TRBJ1-5 | TRBD1 | TRBV6-5 | -
TGCGCCAGCAGCCAAGAGAGGGGTTTTGTCCAAAACATTCAGTACTTC | CASSQERGFVQNIQYF | 16 | TRBJ2-4 | - | TRBV4-3 | -
TGCGCCAGCAGCGGGTTAGCGGGAGACTACAATGAGCAGTTCTTC | CASSGLAGDYNEQFF | 15 | TRBJ2-1 | TRBD2 | TRBV5-1 | -